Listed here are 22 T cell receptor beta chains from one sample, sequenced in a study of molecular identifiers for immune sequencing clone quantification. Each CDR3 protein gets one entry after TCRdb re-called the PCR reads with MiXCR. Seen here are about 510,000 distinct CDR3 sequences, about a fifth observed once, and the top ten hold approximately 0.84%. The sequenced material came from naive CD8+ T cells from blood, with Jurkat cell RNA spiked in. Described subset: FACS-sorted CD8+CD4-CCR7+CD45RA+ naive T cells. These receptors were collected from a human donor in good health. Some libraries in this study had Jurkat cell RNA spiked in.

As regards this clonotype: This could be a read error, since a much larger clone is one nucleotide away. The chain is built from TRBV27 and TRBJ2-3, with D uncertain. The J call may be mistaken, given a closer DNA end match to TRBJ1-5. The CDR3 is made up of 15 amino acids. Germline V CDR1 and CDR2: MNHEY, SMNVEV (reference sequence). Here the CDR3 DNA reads TGTGCCAGCAGGGGTAGCGGGAGTCGCTCAGATACGCAGCATTTT. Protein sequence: CASRGSGSRSDTQHF.

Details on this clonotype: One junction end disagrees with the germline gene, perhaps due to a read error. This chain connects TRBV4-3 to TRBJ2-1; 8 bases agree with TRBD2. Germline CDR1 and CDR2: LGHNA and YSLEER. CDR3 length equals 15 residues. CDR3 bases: TGCGCCAGCAGCAAAGACGTTAGCGGGAACTATGAGCAGTTCTTC. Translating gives CASSKDVSGNYEQFF.

This CDR3 reads CASSLGSTGVADTQYF. In nucleotides, the CDR3 is TGTGCCAGCAGTTTAGGGTCGACAGGGGTGGCAGATACGCAGTATTTT. The V gene is TRBV12-3 or TRBV12-4, the J gene TRBJ2-3, with TRBD1 identical over 8 bases. J gave up 4 bases and V 1 base, and 7 bases lay outside the gene matches. The CDR3 spans 16 residues.

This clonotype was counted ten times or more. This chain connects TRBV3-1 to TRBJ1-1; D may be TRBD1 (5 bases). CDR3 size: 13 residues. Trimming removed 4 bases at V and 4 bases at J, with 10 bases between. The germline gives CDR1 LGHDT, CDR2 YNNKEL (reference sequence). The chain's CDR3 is CASSPGLITEAFF. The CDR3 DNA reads TGTGCCAGCAGCCCGGGACTGATCACTGAAGCTTTCTTT.

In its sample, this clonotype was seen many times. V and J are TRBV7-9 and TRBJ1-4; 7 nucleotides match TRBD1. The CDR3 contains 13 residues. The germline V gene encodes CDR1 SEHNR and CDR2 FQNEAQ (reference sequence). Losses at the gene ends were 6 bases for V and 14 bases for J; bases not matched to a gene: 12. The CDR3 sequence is CASRETGAARLFF. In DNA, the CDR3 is TGTGCCAGCAGAGAAACAGGGGCCGCTCGGCTGTTTTTT.

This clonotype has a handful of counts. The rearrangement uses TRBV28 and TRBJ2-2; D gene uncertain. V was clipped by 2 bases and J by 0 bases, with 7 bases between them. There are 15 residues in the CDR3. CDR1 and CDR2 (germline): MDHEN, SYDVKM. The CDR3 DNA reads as TGTGCCAGCAGTTTAAGCATCGCGAACACCGGGGAGCTGTTTTTT. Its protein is CASSLSIANTGELFF.

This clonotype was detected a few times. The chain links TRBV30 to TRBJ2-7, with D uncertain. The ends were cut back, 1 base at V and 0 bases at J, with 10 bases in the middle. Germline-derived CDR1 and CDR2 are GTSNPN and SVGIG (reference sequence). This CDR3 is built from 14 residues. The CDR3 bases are TGTGCCTGGAGTGGCGTGGGCAGCTCCTACGAGCAGTACTTC. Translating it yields CAWSGVGSSYEQYF.

DNA for the CDR3: TGTGCCAGCAGCTTGGGAAGGGGGCAGCTTAGTACTGAAGCTTTCTTT. Translation gives CASSLGRGQLSTEAFF. V gene TRBV11-2 combines with J gene TRBJ1-1, with TRBD1 matching 7 bases. The CDR3 length is 16 residues. Trimming took 3 bases from V and 5 from J; bases not matched to a gene: 12. Germline V lookup: CDR1 SGHAT, CDR2 FQNNGV.

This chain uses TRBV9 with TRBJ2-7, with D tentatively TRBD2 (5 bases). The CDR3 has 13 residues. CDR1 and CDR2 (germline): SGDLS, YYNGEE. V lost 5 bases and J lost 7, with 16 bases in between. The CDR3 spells CASSKTGFGEQYF. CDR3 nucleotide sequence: TGTGCCAGCAGTAAGACGGGATTTGGGGAGCAGTACTTC. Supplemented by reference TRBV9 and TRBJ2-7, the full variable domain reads DSGVTQTPKHLITATGQRVTLRCSPRSGDLSVYWYQQSLDQGLQFLIQYYNGEERAKGNILERFSAQQFPDLHSELNLSSLELGDSALYFCASSKTGFGEQYFGPGTRLTVT.

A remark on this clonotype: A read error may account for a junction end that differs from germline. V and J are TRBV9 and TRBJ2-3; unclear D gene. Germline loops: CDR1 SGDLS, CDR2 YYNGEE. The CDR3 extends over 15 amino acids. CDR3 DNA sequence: TGTGCCAGCAGCGTAGAGCCCCAAAGCACAGATGCGCAGTATTTT. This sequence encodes CASSVEPQSTDAQYF.

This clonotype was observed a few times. DNA for the CDR3: TGTGCCAGCAGCTTTTCGGGAGCGAGTGAGACCCAGTACTTC. Translating it yields CASSFSGASETQYF. The chain couples TRBV11-2 to TRBJ2-5, with D perhaps matching TRBD2 (6 bases). CDR1 SGHAT and CDR2 FQNNGV come from the germline V gene. This CDR3 comprises 14 residues. The germline V and J ends were trimmed by 3 bases and 5 bases, with 13 bases remaining between them.

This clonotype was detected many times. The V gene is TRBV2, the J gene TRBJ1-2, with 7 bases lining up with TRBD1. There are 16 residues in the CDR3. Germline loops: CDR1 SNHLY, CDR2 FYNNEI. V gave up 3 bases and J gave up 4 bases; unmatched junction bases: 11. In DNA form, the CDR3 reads TGTGCCAGCAGTGATTCGGTATCAGGGGGAATCTATGGCTACACCTTC. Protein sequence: CASSDSVSGGIYGYTF.

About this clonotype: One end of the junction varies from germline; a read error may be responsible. CDR3 nucleotide sequence: TGTGCCAGCAGCCCCGGACCCCCCAGCGTATTTTCGGCGTATGGCAACACCTTC. Its translation: CASSPGPPSVFSAYGNTF. The J gene is TRBJ1-2, the V gene TRBV6-2 or TRBV6-3; D is ambiguous. This CDR3 contains 18 residues. Looked up from germline, CDR1 is MNHEY and CDR2 is SVGEGT.

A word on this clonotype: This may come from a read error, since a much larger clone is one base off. CDR3 nucleotide sequence: TGTGCCAGCAGCCGCCCCGGGGGGCTCTCGGCGGGTGAGCGGTTCTTC. Its translation is CASSRPGGLSAGERFF. The V call is TRBV7-2, the J call TRBJ2-1; TRBD2 is a possible D gene (7 bases). The CDR3 covers 16 residues. Germline assignment: CDR1 SGHTA and CDR2 FQGNSA. Full variable domain (outside the CDR3, taken from reference TRBV7-2 and TRBJ2-1): GAGVSQSPSNKVTEKGKDVELRCDPISGHTALYWYRQSLGQGLEFLIYFQGNSAPDKSGLPSDRFSAERTGGSVSTLTIQRTQQEDSAVYLCASSRPGGLSAGERFFGPGTRLTVL.

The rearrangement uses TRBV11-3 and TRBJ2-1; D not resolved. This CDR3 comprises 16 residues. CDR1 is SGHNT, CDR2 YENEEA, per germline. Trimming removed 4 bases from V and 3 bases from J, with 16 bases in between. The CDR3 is CASSSSAVSVYNEQFF. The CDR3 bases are TGTGCCAGCAGCTCATCCGCAGTATCTGTCTACAATGAGCAGTTCTTC. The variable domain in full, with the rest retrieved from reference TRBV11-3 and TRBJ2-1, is EAGVVQSPRYKIIEKKQPVAFWCNPISGHNTLYWYLQNLGQGPELLIRYENEEAVDDSQLPKDRFSAERLKGVDSTLKIQPAELGDSAVYLCASSSSAVSVYNEQFFGPGTRLTVL.

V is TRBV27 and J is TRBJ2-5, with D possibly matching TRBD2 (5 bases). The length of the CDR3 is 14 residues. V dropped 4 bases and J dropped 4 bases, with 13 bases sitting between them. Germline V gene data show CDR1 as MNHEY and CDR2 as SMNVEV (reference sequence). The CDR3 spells CASSSGLERETQYF. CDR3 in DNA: TGTGCCAGCAGTTCCGGACTTGAGAGAGAGACCCAGTACTTC.

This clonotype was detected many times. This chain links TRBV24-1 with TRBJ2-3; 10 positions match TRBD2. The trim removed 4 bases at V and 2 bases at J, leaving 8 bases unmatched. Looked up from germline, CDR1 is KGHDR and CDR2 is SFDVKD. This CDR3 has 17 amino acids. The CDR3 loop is CATSEPTSGENTDTQYF. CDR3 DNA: TGTGCCACCAGTGAACCCACTAGCGGGGAGAACACAGATACGCAGTATTTT.

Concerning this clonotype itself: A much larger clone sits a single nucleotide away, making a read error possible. CDR3 nucleotide sequence: TGCGCCAGCAGCCTAGAGGTATTATCTGGGAAGCCCCAGCATTTT. Translated: CASSLEVLSGKPQHF. The chain couples TRBV4-3 to TRBJ1-5; D gene ambiguous. Trimming left V 4 bases short and J 8 bases short, with 18 bases between. Germline CDR1 is LGHNA and CDR2 is YSLEER. CDR3 length: 15 amino acids.

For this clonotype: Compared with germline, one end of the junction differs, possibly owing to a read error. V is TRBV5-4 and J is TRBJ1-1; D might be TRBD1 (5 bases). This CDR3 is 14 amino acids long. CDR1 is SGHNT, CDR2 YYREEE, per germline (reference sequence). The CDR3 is CASSTGTGNTEALF. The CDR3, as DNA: TGTGCCAGCAGCACCGGGACGGGCAACACTGAAGCTCTCTTT.

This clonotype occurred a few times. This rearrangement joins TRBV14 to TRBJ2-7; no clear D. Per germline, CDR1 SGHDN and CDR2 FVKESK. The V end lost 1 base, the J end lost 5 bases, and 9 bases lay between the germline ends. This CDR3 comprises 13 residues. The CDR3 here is CASSQVLQNEQYF. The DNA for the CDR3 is TGTGCCAGCAGCCAAGTTTTGCAAAACGAGCAGTACTTC.

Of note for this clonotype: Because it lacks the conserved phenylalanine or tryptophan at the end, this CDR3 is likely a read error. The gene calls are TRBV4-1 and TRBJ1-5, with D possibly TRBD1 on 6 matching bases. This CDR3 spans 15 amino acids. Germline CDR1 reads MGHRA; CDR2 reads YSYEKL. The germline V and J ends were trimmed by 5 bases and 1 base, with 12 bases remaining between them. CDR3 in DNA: TGCGCCAGCAGCAAGGGGGAACCCAGCAATCAGCCCCAGCATCTT. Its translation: CASSKGEPSNQPQHL.

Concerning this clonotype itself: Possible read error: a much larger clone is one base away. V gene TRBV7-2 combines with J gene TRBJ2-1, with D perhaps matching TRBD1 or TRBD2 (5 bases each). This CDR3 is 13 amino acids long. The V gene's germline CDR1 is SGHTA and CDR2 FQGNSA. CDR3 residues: CASSGQEDNEQLF. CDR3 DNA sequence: TGTGCCTCCTCCGGGCAGGAGGACAATGAGCAGCTCTTC.